A single sample is the source of the 17 T cell receptor beta chains below, sequenced in a study of T-cell reconstitution after alpha-beta-depleted transplantation in children. Unique molecular identifiers featured in how the TCRbeta library was prepared. TCRdb analysed the PCR reads with MiXCR anew, one entry per CDR3 protein. Here the sample spans about 540,000 distinct CDR3 sequences, about 18% being singletons. Specimen: PBMCs from the stem cell graft donor, collected from the stem cell graft. These receptors came from a human donor who donated a stem cell graft to a child with acute lymphoblastic leukemia.

The chain links TRBV25-1 to TRBJ2-1, with TRBD2 identical over 8 bases. The CDR3 runs to 17 residues. Germline lookup yields CDR1 MGHDK and CDR2 SYGVNS. The trim removed 4 bases at V and 5 bases at J, leaving 13 bases unmatched. The DNA of the CDR3 is TGTGCCAGCAGTGCCGGGCTGACGGGAGGGCCTAACAATGAGCAGTTCTTC. Translation gives CASSAGLTGGPNNEQFF.

The V call is TRBV12-3 or TRBV12-4, the J call TRBJ1-6; TRBD1 matches 8 bases. Trimming cost V 5 bases and J 2 bases; bases outside gene matches: 2. The CDR3 totals 15 residues. The CDR3 loop is CASSLQGAYNSPLHF. In DNA form, the CDR3 reads TGTGCCAGCAGTCTACAGGGGGCCTATAATTCACCCCTCCACTTT.

The rearrangement uses TRBV11-2 and TRBJ2-1; TRBD1 aligns across 9 bases. The CDR3 spans 15 residues. Germline V lookup: CDR1 SGHAT, CDR2 FQNNGV. Trimming took 5 bases from V and 3 from J; bases not matched to a gene: 5. The CDR3 sequence is CASSRMTGGYNEQFF. CDR3 in DNA: TGTGCCAGCAGCAGAATGACAGGGGGCTACAATGAGCAGTTCTTC.

In its sample, this clonotype was seen a few times. The chain is built from TRBV10-2 and TRBJ2-7; weak D call: TRBD1 (6 bases). The CDR3 consists of 15 residues. Germline V gene data show CDR1 as WSHSY and CDR2 as SAAADI. The ends were cut back, 0 bases at V and 0 bases at J, with 9 bases in the middle. The CDR3 region is CASSESQGSSYEQYF. The CDR3, as DNA: TGCGCCAGCAGTGAGTCGCAGGGGAGCTCCTACGAGCAGTACTTC.

This clonotype was detected only a few times. This chain joins TRBV29-1 and TRBJ1-1, with D perhaps matching TRBD1 (5 bases). The CDR3 loop spans 14 amino acids. The germline V gene has CDR1 SQVTM and CDR2 ANQGSEA. The V end lost 3 bases, the J end lost 1 base, and 12 bases lay between the germline ends. The CDR3 bases are TGCAGCGTTGATGGGGGGGAAAAGAACACTGAAGCTTTCTTT. Its protein product is CSVDGGEKNTEAFF.

The gene calls are TRBV7-9 and TRBJ1-1; D ambiguous. V dropped 2 bases and J dropped 10 bases, with 17 bases sitting between them. The germline gives CDR1 SEHNR, CDR2 FQNEAQ (reference sequence). CDR3 length: 14 amino acids. The CDR3 coding sequence is TGTGCCAGCAGCTTAAGTTTCCGGTCCGGCGGAGCTTTCTTT. This encodes CASSLSFRSGGAFF.

This chain uses TRBV7-9 with TRBJ1-1; D remains unclear. Trimming took off 0 bases at V and 5 bases at J, with 13 bases between the two ends. The germline CDR1 and CDR2 sequences are SEHNR and FQNEAQ (reference sequence). This CDR3 is 15 amino acids long. CDR3 bases: TGTGCCAGCAGCTTAGCGCAAGCAGGTGGTACTGAAGCTTTCTTT. It codes for CASSLAQAGGTEAFF.

This clonotype was counted only a few times. This chain connects TRBV18 to TRBJ2-3, with D perhaps matching TRBD2 (6 bases). Trimming took 2 bases from V and 0 from J, leaving 12 bases between them. Germline CDR1 KGHSH, CDR2 LQKENI. This CDR3 spans 16 amino acids. As DNA, the CDR3 is TGTGCCAGCTCACCAACGACTAGTCATAGCACAGATACGCAGTATTTT. Amino acid sequence: CASSPTTSHSTDTQYF.

The V call is TRBV5-1, the J call TRBJ1-2, with D possibly being TRBD1 (5 bases). The germline CDR1 and CDR2 sequences are SGHRS and YFSETQ. This CDR3 has 14 amino acids. Trimming cost V 0 bases and J 4 bases, with 10 bases left between them. The CDR3 reads CASSLGAGSYGYTF. In DNA, the CDR3 is TGCGCCAGCAGCTTGGGGGCAGGGAGCTATGGCTACACCTTC. The full variable domain, with the rest looked up from reference TRBV5-1 and TRBJ1-2, is KAGVTQTPRYLIKTRGQQVTLSCSPISGHRSVSWYQQTPGQGLQFLFEYFSETQRNKGNFPGRFSGRQFSNSRSEMNVSTLELGDSALYLCASSLGAGSYGYTFGSGTRLTVV.

The rearrangement links TRBV2 to TRBJ2-1, with a weak D call TRBD1 (5 bases). Germline V gives CDR1 SNHLY, CDR2 FYNNEI. V lost 5 bases and J lost 10, with 15 bases in between. This CDR3 comprises 13 residues. CDR3 sequence: CASSPQVQDEQFF. In nucleotides, the CDR3 is TGTGCCAGCAGTCCACAGGTTCAAGACGAGCAGTTCTTC.

This clonotype was detected a few times. The rearrangement joins TRBV29-1 to TRBJ2-1; possible D gene TRBD2, 6 bases. CDR1 and CDR2 (germline): SQVTM, ANQGSEA. The CDR3 runs 17 residues. Trimming pared 6 bases from V and 0 bases from J, leaving 21 bases between. The CDR3 DNA follows: TGCAGCGTGACCGGGACTGCATTAAGGAGCTCCTACAATGAGCAGTTCTTC. It specifies CSVTGTALRSSYNEQFF.

This clonotype has only one observation. The genes are TRBV25-1 and TRBJ1-2; TRBD1 is a possible D gene (5 bases). There are 12 residues in the CDR3. The germline gives CDR1 MGHDK, CDR2 SYGVNS. V lost 6 bases to trimming and J lost 5 bases, with 10 bases between them. The CDR3 nucleotides read TGTGCCAGCAGAGAACAGGCTTATGGCTACACCTTC. It encodes CASREQAYGYTF.

This chain connects TRBV5-1 to TRBJ1-1; 8 bases align to TRBD1. CDR1 SGHRS and CDR2 YFSETQ come from the germline V gene. This CDR3 has 15 residues. J lost 3 bases, V lost 0 bases, and 4 bases had no gene match. DNA of the CDR3: TGCGCCAGCAGCTTGGACGGCAGGGGGCACACTGAAGCTTTCTTT. Translated: CASSLDGRGHTEAFF.

The chain carries TRBV29-1 and TRBJ2-5; possible D gene TRBD1, 5 bases. Trimming pared 0 bases from V and 2 bases from J, leaving 16 bases between. The CDR3 contains 16 residues. Germline CDR1 reads SQVTM; CDR2 reads ANQGSEA. This CDR3 reads CSVEDWSTAVQETQYF. In DNA form, the CDR3 reads TGCAGCGTTGAAGATTGGTCGACAGCTGTTCAAGAGACCCAGTACTTC.

The table lists this clonotype with a few counts. The V call is TRBV5-1, the J call TRBJ2-5; 7 positions agree with TRBD1. The germline gives CDR1 SGHRS, CDR2 YFSETQ. V was clipped by 4 bases and J by 5 bases; unmatched bases: 14. The CDR3 totals 16 residues. CDR3 region: CASSPGQPNGEETQYF. DNA of the CDR3: TGCGCCAGCAGCCCGGGACAGCCCAACGGGGAGGAGACCCAGTACTTC.

The V gene is TRBV5-1, the J gene TRBJ2-3; 8 bases agree with TRBD1. The V gene's germline CDR1 is SGHRS and CDR2 YFSETQ. The CDR3 is made up of 15 amino acids. Trimming took 2 bases from V and 3 from J; bases not matched to a gene: 5. The CDR3 DNA follows: TGCGCCAGCAGCTTTGACAGGGGACAGACAGATACGCAGTATTTT. It translates to CASSFDRGQTDTQYF.

The chain employs TRBV6-5 and TRBJ1-2; D unresolved. The V end was cut by 5 bases, the J end by 4 bases, with 17 bases between. Germline CDR1 is MNHEY and CDR2 is SVGAGI. CDR3 length equals 15 residues. The DNA of the CDR3 is TGTGCCAGCAGTCACCTACAACGGACTGTCTATGGCTACACCTTC. Residues: CASSHLQRTVYGYTF.